The 32 T cell receptor beta chains given below trace back to one sample, sequenced in a study of technical replicates of blood from several donors (dated by TCRdb to about 2017). Library creation used the immunoSEQ multiplex PCR assay. TCRdb retrieved this table from immuneACCESS and kept in-frame rearrangements only. Not all clones are present; in checked studies, unresolved V genes account for under half, and no reason is known for the remainder. For this sample the table gives approximately 50,000 clones, of which 85% to 95% were detected only once. In total, the top ten clones hold roughly 0.22% of the sample. Sequencing input: T cells isolated from PBMCs. These receptors all stem from a human donor in good health.

V is TRBV5-1 and J is TRBJ1-1; D gene uncertain. V was shortened by 0 bases and J by 2 bases, with 5 bases between the two germline ends. This CDR3 has 13 residues. CDR1 is SGHRS and CDR2 is YFSETQ in the germline V gene. The CDR3 DNA follows: TGCGCCAGCAGCTTGGACATAAACACTGAAGCTTTCTTT. Its protein is CASSLDINTEAFF.

The gene calls are TRBV9 and TRBJ1-2; TRBD1 agrees at 9 bases. V was pared by 3 bases and J by 8 bases, with 11 bases of the junction left unmatched. This CDR3 is built from 15 residues. The germline CDR1 and CDR2 sequences are SGDLS and YYNGEE. The CDR3: CASSGLQGAPDGYTF. The CDR3 bases are TGTGCCAGCAGCGGATTACAGGGGGCGCCGGACGGCTACACCTTC.

The J gene is TRBJ2-3, the V gene TRBV29-1, with 7 positions matching TRBD2. The CDR3 has 15 amino acids. With 3 bases clipped from V and 3 bases from J, the junction kept 9 bases outside the gene matches. The V gene's germline CDR1 is SQVTM and CDR2 ANQGSEA. The CDR3 loop is CSVDFLRESTDTQYF. The CDR3, as DNA: TGCAGCGTTGATTTTTTGCGGGAGAGTACAGATACGCAGTATTTT.

This clone was recorded a few times. The genes are TRBV5-1 and TRBJ1-1, with 8 bases fitting TRBD1. V dropped 0 bases and J dropped 6; count of bases not matched to a gene: 10. Germline CDR1 SGHRS, CDR2 YFSETQ. This CDR3 is 16 amino acids long. CDR3 sequence (DNA): TGCGCCAGCAGCTTGGTCGGAAGAATGACAGGGGCTGAAGCTTTCTTT. Protein product: CASSLVGRMTGAEAFF.

The chain recombines TRBV7-9 with TRBJ2-1, with D possibly being TRBD1 (6 bases). The V gene's germline CDR1 is SEHNR and CDR2 FQNEAQ (reference sequence). Trimming cost V 7 bases and J 0 bases, with 22 bases left between them. The CDR3 has 18 residues. The CDR3 DNA is TGTGCCAGCAAGGGGATAGGGGGAGACCGTAGCTCCTACAATGAGCAGTTCTTC. Its protein product is CASKGIGGDRSSYNEQFF. The full variable domain, its missing parts supplied by reference TRBV7-9 and TRBJ2-1, is DTGVSQNPRHKITKRGQNVTFRCDPISEHNRLYWYRQTLGQGPEFLTYFQNEAQLEKSRLLSDRFSAERPKGSFSTLEIQRTEQGDSAMYLCASKGIGGDRSSYNEQFFGPGTRLTVL.

The chain carries TRBV7-9 and TRBJ1-4, with unresolved D. The V end lost 3 bases, the J end lost 4 bases, and 6 bases lay between the germline ends. The V gene's germline CDR1 is SEHNR and CDR2 FQNEAQ (reference sequence). There are 13 residues in the CDR3. The CDR3 DNA sequence: TGTGCCAGCAGCTTGGACTTTAATGAAAAACTGTTTTTT. Its protein product is CASSLDFNEKLFF.

This clone was found once. The DNA of the CDR3 is TGTGCCACCAGCAGACTGGAGGAGGGCCCTTCCGGGGAGCTGTTTTTT. As protein: CATSRLEEGPSGELFF. The rearrangement joins TRBV15 to TRBJ2-2; perhaps TRBD2 as D (6 bases). This CDR3 spans 16 amino acids. Trimming shortened V by 2 bases and J by 6 bases, and 16 bases separated the two germline ends. CDR1 and CDR2 from the germline V gene are LNHNV and YYDKDF (reference sequence).

J is TRBJ2-7 and V is TRBV11-1; 9 bases agree with TRBD1. Germline values: CDR1 SGHAT, CDR2 FQDESV (reference sequence). The CDR3 totals 14 residues. Trimming at V came to 5 bases and at J to 4 bases, leaving 6 bases not matched to a gene. CDR3 amino acids: CASSREQGAYEQYF. CDR3 DNA: TGTGCCAGCAGCCGCGAACAGGGGGCTTACGAGCAGTACTTC.

The rearrangement joins TRBV18 to TRBJ2-1; no definite D call. Germline V lookup: CDR1 KGHSH, CDR2 LQKENI. There are 14 residues in the CDR3. Trimming removed 3 bases at V and 7 bases at J, with 13 bases between. The chain's CDR3 is CASSPLRGLNEQFF. CDR3 DNA sequence: TGTGCCAGCTCACCCCTACGCGGTCTGAATGAGCAGTTCTTC.

The V call is TRBV10-3, the J call TRBJ2-7, with D maybe TRBD1 (6 bases). CDR1 is ENHRY and CDR2 is SYGVKD in the germline V gene. V gave up 5 bases and J gave up 9 bases, with 35 bases separating them. The CDR3 covers 19 residues. The CDR3 is CAISITLNNPGDTRPSQYF. As DNA, the CDR3 is TGTGCCATCAGTATAACGCTCAACAACCCAGGGGACACCCGTCCTTCGCAGTACTTC.

This clone has only a few counts. The CDR3 bases are TGTGCCAGCAGCTTAGCGGGGGGGTACAATGAGCAGTTCTTC. This sequence encodes CASSLAGGYNEQFF. The chain combines TRBV7-9 with TRBJ2-1; 7 positions agree with TRBD2. Germline assignment: CDR1 SEHNR and CDR2 FQNEAQ (reference sequence). Unmatched junction bases numbered 0, after V lost 0 bases and J lost 4 bases. The CDR3 has 14 residues.

V is TRBV28 and J is TRBJ2-1; a weak D match, TRBD2 (5 bases). There are 13 residues in the CDR3. CDR1 is MDHEN and CDR2 is SYDVKM in the germline V gene. Between the trimmed V and J ends, which lost 5 bases and 5 bases, there was a span of 10 bases. CDR3 nucleotide sequence: TGTGCCAGCAGTCGGACTTTCCACAATGAGCAGTTCTTC. Amino acids: CASSRTFHNEQFF.

V gene TRBV7-9 combines with J gene TRBJ1-2, with D maybe TRBD1 (6 bases). The length of the CDR3 is 18 residues. Between the trimmed V and J ends, which lost 1 base and 6 bases, there was a span of 24 bases. Germline V lookup: CDR1 SEHNR, CDR2 FQNEAQ (reference sequence). CDR3 nucleotides: TGTGCCAGCAGCTTAGTGGCCGCACAGGGTTTGAGACCCGATGGCTACACCTTC. Protein: CASSLVAAQGLRPDGYTF.

J is TRBJ2-6 and V is TRBV11-2; D not resolved. The CDR3 spans 18 residues. Germline assignment: CDR1 SGHAT and CDR2 FQNNGV. The V end lost 0 bases, the J end lost 0 bases, and 12 bases lay between the germline ends. In DNA, the CDR3 is TGTGCCAGCAGCTTAGAACGGAGATCCTACTCTGGGGCCAACGTCCTGACTTTC. It encodes CASSLERRSYSGANVLTF.

J is TRBJ1-5 and V is TRBV7-9; 12 positions agree with TRBD1. The CDR3 has 16 residues. V lost 5 bases, J lost 9 bases, and 11 bases stayed unmatched. Per germline, CDR1 SEHNR and CDR2 FQNEAQ (reference sequence). Here the CDR3 reads CASSNRDRGPQWPQHF. The CDR3 DNA reads as TGTGCCAGCAGCAACCGGGACAGGGGGCCGCAATGGCCCCAGCATTTT. Together with reference TRBV7-9 and TRBJ1-5, the CDR3 gives the full variable domain: DTGVSQNPRHKITKRGQNVTFRCDPISEHNRLYWYRQTLGQGPEFLTYFQNEAQLEKSRLLSDRFSAERPKGSFSTLEIQRTEQGDSAMYLCASSNRDRGPQWPQHFGDGTRLSIL.

The V call is TRBV5-4, the J call TRBJ2-1, with 14 nucleotides matching TRBD2. V was clipped by 0 bases and J by 16 bases; unmatched bases: 6. The CDR3 consists of 14 residues. The germline V gene has CDR1 SGHNT and CDR2 YYREEE (reference sequence). CDR3 protein: CASSLGGTSGRGFF. In DNA form, the CDR3 reads TGTGCCAGCAGCTTGGGGGGGACTAGCGGGAGAGGCTTCTTC.

The chain combines TRBV7-3 with TRBJ2-3; 10 bases line up with TRBD2. The V segment lost 5 bases and the J segment 4 bases; nucleotides outside the gene matches: 9. Germline V gene lookup returns CDR1 SGHTA and CDR2 FQGTGA. There are 16 residues in the CDR3. The CDR3 nucleotides read TGTGCCAGCAGCCAAAGCGGGGGGGCCCCCCCAGATACGCAGTATTTT. It codes for CASSQSGGAPPDTQYF.

The chain employs TRBV11-3 and TRBJ1-3; D is uncertain. V was cut by 7 bases and J by 0 bases, with 10 bases left in between. The CDR3 totals 14 residues. From germline, CDR1 is SGHNT and CDR2 YENEEA. CDR3 DNA sequence: TGTGCCAGCACCCTCGGAGGCTCTGGAAACACCATATATTTT. Protein product: CASTLGGSGNTIYF.

V is TRBV7-3 and J is TRBJ2-3; possible D gene TRBD2, 6 bases. CDR1 is SGHTA, CDR2 FQGTGA, per germline. CDR3 length: 14 amino acids. The V end was cut by 5 bases, the J end by 6 bases, with 15 bases between. The CDR3 nucleotides are TGTGCCAGCAGCCCATGGGGGGAAGGGGATACGCAGTATTTT. Translation gives CASSPWGEGDTQYF. The entire variable domain, with the rest obtained from reference TRBV7-3 and TRBJ2-3, is as follows: GAGVSQTPSNKVTEKGKYVELRCDPISGHTALYWYRQSLGQGPEFLIYFQGTGAADDSGLPNDRFFAVRPEGSVSTLKIQRTERGDSAVYLCASSPWGEGDTQYFGPGTRLTVL.

The chain has TRBV10-1 and TRBJ2-1; 8 nucleotides match TRBD1. The CDR3 is 13 amino acids. J was trimmed by 15 bases and V by 5 bases; bases with no gene match: 12. Looked up from germline, CDR1 is WNHNN and CDR2 is SYGVQD (reference sequence). The CDR3, as DNA: TGCGCCAGCAGTCCGGACAGGGAAAAAGGGCCGTTCTTC. This translates into CASSPDREKGPFF.

This chain links TRBV11-2 with TRBJ2-7, with D tentatively TRBD1 (6 bases). Germline CDR1 and CDR2: SGHAT and FQNNGV. The CDR3 runs 12 residues. The germline V and J ends were trimmed by 5 bases and 4 bases, with 9 bases remaining between them. CDR3 bases: TGTGCCAGCAGCCATCAGGGGTACGAGCAGTACTTC. It specifies CASSHQGYEQYF.

The V and J genes are TRBV5-1 and TRBJ2-3; D remains ambiguous. The length of the CDR3 is 14 residues. The germline gives CDR1 SGHRS, CDR2 YFSETQ. Trimming stripped 0 bases from V and 5 bases from J, with 10 bases between. CDR3 coding DNA: TGCGCCAGCAGCTTGGATATTTCAGGAGATACGCAGTATTTT. Its protein product is CASSLDISGDTQYF.

The V gene is TRBV29-1, the J gene TRBJ2-1, with 13 bases that match TRBD2. With 4 bases clipped from V and 7 bases from J, the junction kept 7 bases outside the gene matches. This CDR3 has 15 residues. Germline V gene sequence: CDR1 SQVTM, CDR2 ANQGSEA. CDR3 sequence (DNA): TGCAGCGTTGGCCCCGGACTAGCGGGAGTTAATGAGCAGTTCTTC. It encodes CSVGPGLAGVNEQFF.

This chain joins TRBV11-2 and TRBJ2-4; D might be TRBD1 (5 bases). Germline V gene lookup returns CDR1 SGHAT and CDR2 FQNNGV. V was shortened by 3 bases and J by 6 bases, with 9 bases between the two germline ends. CDR3 length equals 13 residues. The CDR3 spells CASSFQGPNIQYF. For the CDR3, the DNA is TGTGCCAGCAGCTTCCAGGGTCCAAACATTCAGTACTTC.

The chain employs TRBV5-6 and TRBJ1-5; D is possibly TRBD1 (6 bases). V shed 5 bases and J shed 2 bases, with 17 bases lying between them. Germline V lookup: CDR1 SGHDT, CDR2 YYEEEE. This CDR3 spans 16 amino acids. This CDR3 is CASSRTDSHGNQPQHF. The CDR3 nucleotides are TGTGCCAGCAGTAGGACGGACAGCCATGGCAATCAGCCCCAGCATTTT.

The chain combines TRBV18 with TRBJ2-5, with D possibly matching TRBD1 (6 bases). The CDR3 spans 14 residues. Germline CDR1 reads KGHSH; CDR2 reads LQKENI. V gave up 4 bases and J gave up 2 bases, with 11 bases separating them. In DNA, the CDR3 is TGTGCCAGCTCACAGGGACAACATCAAGAGACCCAGTACTTC. This gives the protein CASSQGQHQETQYF. Variable domain in full (rest from reference TRBV18 and TRBJ2-5): NAGVMQNPRHLVRRRGQEARLRCSPMKGHSHVYWYRQLPEEGLKFMVYLQKENIIDESGMPKERFSAEFPKEGPSILRIQQVVRGDSAAYFCASSQGQHQETQYFGPGTRLLVL.

CDR3 DNA: TGTGCCAGCAGCTTAGGGACAAATGAGCAGTTCTTC. The encoded protein is CASSLGTNEQFF. The chain joins TRBV13 to TRBJ2-1; D gene unclear. The CDR3 extends over 12 amino acids. The V gene lost 0 bases and the J gene lost 7 bases, with 4 bases spanning the gap. Germline V gene lookup returns CDR1 PRHDT and CDR2 FYEKMQ (reference sequence).

The genes are TRBV6-5 and TRBJ2-2; 8 bases map to TRBD2. Losses at the gene ends were 5 bases for V and 6 bases for J; bases not matched to a gene: 8. Germline V CDR1 and CDR2: MNHEY, SVGAGI. CDR3 length: 15 amino acids. CDR3 protein: CASSTTGGAAGELFF. In DNA form, the CDR3 reads TGTGCCAGCAGTACGACCGGGGGGGCGGCCGGGGAGCTGTTTTTT.

The chain employs TRBV5-1 and TRBJ1-1, with 8 bases aligning to TRBD1. CDR3 length: 16 residues. Trimming cost V 0 bases and J 4 bases; bases outside gene matches: 8. CDR1 and CDR2 from the germline V gene are SGHRS and YFSETQ. CDR3 sequence reads: CASSLVAGGIGTEAFF. In DNA form, the CDR3 reads TGCGCCAGCAGCTTGGTGGCAGGGGGCATCGGCACTGAAGCTTTCTTT.

Only one count was recorded for this clone. The CDR3 DNA reads as TGCGCCAGCAGCTTGGAACGACAGCTCGGGGCCAACGTCCTGACTTTC. Amino acids: CASSLERQLGANVLTF. The V gene is TRBV5-1, the J gene TRBJ2-6, with a possible D match to TRBD1 (5 bases). The CDR3 sequence is 16 residues long. Germline V CDR1 and CDR2: SGHRS, YFSETQ. V lost 0 bases and J 4 bases, leaving 11 bases between the germline ends.

The chain has TRBV7-8 and TRBJ1-4, with D perhaps matching TRBD1 (6 bases). Between the trimmed V and J ends, which lost 3 bases and 7 bases, there was a span of 15 bases. Germline CDR1 reads SGHVS; CDR2 reads FQNEAQ. The CDR3 is made up of 15 amino acids. The CDR3 DNA reads as TGTGCCAGCAGCTTCGAGGACAGCCCTACTGAAAAACTGTTTTTT. This encodes CASSFEDSPTEKLFF.

The chain uses TRBV5-1 and TRBJ1-2; D may be TRBD1 (5 bases). This CDR3 region has 14 residues. With 1 base removed from V and 4 bases from J, the gap between germline ends came to 11 bases. CDR1 is SGHRS and CDR2 is YFSETQ in the germline V gene. The DNA of the CDR3 is TGCGCCAGCAGCTTGACTGGCCAGGGCTATGGCTACACCTTC. Its translation: CASSLTGQGYGYTF.